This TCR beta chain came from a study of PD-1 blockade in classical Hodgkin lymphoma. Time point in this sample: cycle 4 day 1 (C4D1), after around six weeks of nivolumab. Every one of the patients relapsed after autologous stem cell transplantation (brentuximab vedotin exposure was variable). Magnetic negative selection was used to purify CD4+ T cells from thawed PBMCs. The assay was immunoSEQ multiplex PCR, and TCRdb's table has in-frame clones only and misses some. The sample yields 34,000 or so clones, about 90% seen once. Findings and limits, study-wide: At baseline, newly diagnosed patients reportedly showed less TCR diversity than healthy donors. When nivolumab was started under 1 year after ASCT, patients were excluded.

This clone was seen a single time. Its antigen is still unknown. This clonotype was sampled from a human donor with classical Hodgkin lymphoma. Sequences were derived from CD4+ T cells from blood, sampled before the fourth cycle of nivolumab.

As DNA, the CDR3 is TGTGCCAGCAGCGTCGTGGGGGACAGTACCTACGAGCAGTACTTC. Translated, it gives CASSVVGDSTYEQYF. The V gene is TRBV5-4, the J gene TRBJ2-7; 7 bases match TRBD1. The junction had 9 bases not matched to a gene; V was cut back by 4 bases and J by 2 bases. This CDR3 spans 15 amino acids. CDR1 SGHNT and CDR2 YYREEE come from the germline V gene (reference sequence).